The rows below give T cell receptor beta chains drawn from one sample of a study of tumor-infiltrating lymphocytes in primary liver carcinoma. MiXCR was run by TCRdb on the multiplex PCR reads, yielding one entry per CDR3 protein. The sample lists 25,000 or so distinct CDR3 sequences; approximately 80% were seen once. Material: liver tumor tissue from sampling region 5. Every receptor here comes from a woman in her 30s with primary liver carcinoma and hepatitis B virus infection. CDR3s include the opening cysteine and the closing phenylalanine or tryptophan. D genes are given only for firm matches. The size entry is marked missing in some rows and otherwise reads once, few, many or a size class.

clone size	V gene	D gene	J gene	CDR3 protein	CDR3 DNA
NA	TRBV12-3/TRBV12-4	NA	TRBJ2-3	CASSHQYTDTTYF	TGTGCCAGCAGTCATCAGTACACAGATACGACGTATTTT
NA	TRBV5-5	NA	TRBJ1-6	CASSLDVSSSPLHF	TGTGCCAGCAGCTTGGATGTCAGCAGTTCACCCCTCCACTTT
NA	TRBV6-1	NA	TRBJ2-1	CASSEDYPRDEQFF	TGTGCCAGCAGTGAGGACTACCCTAGGGATGAGCAATTCTTC
few	TRBV6-6	TRBD2	TRBJ2-1	CASSFYTEPGLAGYEQFF	TGTGCCAGCAGTTTCTATACAGAACCTGGACTAGCGGGCTATGAGCAGTTCTTC
medium-sized	TRBV6-5	TRBD2	TRBJ2-1	CASSWTSASYNEQFF	TGTGCCAGCAGTTGGACTAGCGCGTCCTACAATGAGCAGTTCTTC
NA	TRBV11-1	NA	TRBJ2-1	CASRTGTSCYNKQFF	TGTGCCAGCAGGACCGGGACAAGCTGTTACAATAAGCAGTTCTTC
NA	TRBV29-1	NA	TRBJ2-6	CSIQGIGANILTF	TGCAGCATTCAAGGAATTGGGGCCAACATCCTGACTTTC
medium-sized	TRBV29-1	TRBD1	TRBJ1-2	CSVVNFGQGILYGYTF	TGCAGCGTTGTAAATTTTGGACAGGGAATACTCTATGGCTACACCTTC
NA	TRBV10-3	NA	TRBJ1-3	CAISESISGKTIYF	TGTGCCATCAGTGAGTCAATTTCTGGAAAGACCATATATTTC
NA	TRBV29-1	NA	TRBJ2-1	CSVHSGLNNYNEQFF	TGCAGCGTACATTCCGGACTCAACAACTACAATGAGCAATTCTTC
NA	TRBV7-4	TRBD2	TRBJ2-2	CASSPLTSDNTRELFF	TGTGCCAGCAGCCCCCTGACTAGCGATAACACCAGGGAGCTGTTTTTT
NA	TRBV12-3/TRBV12-4	NA	TRBJ1-1	CAHSWRNKNTEAFF	TGTGCCCACAGTTGGAGAAATAAGAACACTGAAGCTTTCTTT
NA	TRBV29-1	TRBD2	TRBJ2-2	CSVVLAGVGELFF	TGCAGCGTTGTGCTAGCGGGAGTCGGGGAGCTGTTTTTT
few	TRBV7-2	TRBD2	TRBJ2-1	CASSWDIPGTSGRRGNEQFF	TGTGCCAGCAGCTGGGACATTCCTGGGACTAGCGGGAGGAGGGGCAATGAGCAGTTCTTC
NA	TRBV28	TRBD1	TRBJ2-1	CASSLLDRVNNEQLF	TGTGCCAGCAGTTTATTGGACAGGGTCAACAATGAGCAGCTCTTC
NA	TRBV4-1	TRBD2	TRBJ2-3	CASCQDHITSGRVDRQYF	TGTGCCAGCTGCCAAGACCATATTACTAGCGGGAGGGTGGATAGGCAGTATTTT
NA	TRBV7-9	NA	TRBJ1-2	CAGSIGYGYTF	TGTGCCGGCAGCATAGGTTATGGCTACACCTTC
NA	TRBV10-2	NA	TRBJ1-1	CVGSESKAGTEAFF	TGCGTCGGCAGTGAGTCGAAAGCGGGCACGGAAGCTTTCTTT
NA	TRBV28	NA	TRBJ2-2	CASRAGDLTGELFF	TGTGCCAGCAGGGCAGGGGATCTTACCGGGGAGCTGTTTTTT
NA	TRBV28	TRBD2	TRBJ2-5	CVSSLPKDSGGRETQYF	TGTGTCAGCAGTTTACCCAAAGATAGCGGGGGTCGAGAGACCCAGTACTTC
NA	TRBV7-8	NA	TRBJ1-6	CASSVRQGPSSPLHF	TGTGCCAGCAGCGTTAGGCAGGGTCCGAGTTCACCCCTCCACTTT
NA	TRBV4-3	TRBD2	TRBJ2-3	CVSSQDSLTSGRAVTTDTQYF	TGCGTCAGCAGCCAAGACTCCTTAACTAGCGGGAGGGCAGTGACGACAGATACGCAGTATTTT
NA	TRBV29-1	NA	TRBJ1-2	CIVVHWGGGYAF	TGCATCGTTGTCCATTGGGGTGGTGGCTACGCCTTC
NA	TRBV28	NA	TRBJ1-3	CASSSFRRDPGNTIYF	TGTGCCAGCAGTTCATTTCGCCGGGATCCTGGAAACACCATATATTTT
NA	TRBV5-5	NA	TRBJ2-7	CASSFEQTIYEYF	TGTGCCAGCAGCTTCGAACAGACTATCTACGAGTACTTC
NA	TRBV11-2	TRBD1	TRBJ2-5	CDSSSGTAQETQYF	TGTGACAGCAGCTCAGGGACAGCGCAAGAGACCCAGTACTTC
NA	TRBV4-3	NA	TRBJ2-7	CASSQAVKGGHINYERYF	TGTGCCAGCAGCCAAGCTGTGAAGGGGGGTCACATTAACTACGAGCGGTACTTC
NA	TRBV11-2	NA	TRBJ2-7	CVNSNTGGGSWTYEQYF	TGTGTCAACAGTAACACAGGAGGGGGCTCTTGGACCTACGAGCAGTACTTC
many	TRBV29-1	TRBD1	TRBJ2-2	CSVVAWDRELLF	TGCAGCGTTGTGGCATGGGACAGGGAGCTGCTTTTT